The subject of this entry is one T cell receptor beta chain. The antigen it binds to is not known. The record has no base qualities; no much larger clone is one base away. Library creation used the immunoSEQ multiplex PCR assay. For the multiplex PCR, a mixture combining 60 forward primers for TCR Vbeta segments and 13 reverse primers for TCR Jbeta segments was used. The CDR3 region of rearranged TCR beta genes was amplified from genomic DNA with a multiplex PCR assay. Amplified TCR beta libraries were sequenced as 87-base-pair reads on the Illumina HiSeq System. Processing in the source paper ran as follows. In a later analysis, some 80 million unique TCR beta chains were counted across the roughly 610 repertoires, and roughly 11 million of these chains were shared by at least two donors. To remove PCR and sequencing errors, raw reads were error-corrected and collapsed into unique sequences using a nearest-neighbor algorithm that merged closely related sequences. CDR3 sequences were aligned to IMGT reference sequences to assign V, D and J gene segments. For a sequence to be retained, a match of at least six nucleotides to both a V gene segment and a J gene segment was required. Rearrangements were classified as productive when the CDR3 lacked stop codons and remained in frame with V and J, and all other rearrangements were classified as non-productive. CDR3 was defined according to IMGT convention as the region running from the second conserved V-encoded cysteine to the conserved J-encoded phenylalanine. The earlier analysis of about 610 of the donors excluded sequences that lacked an unambiguous match to a single V gene segment. In an earlier analysis of approximately 500 of the donors, a V segment was called functional when productive rearrangements were above 56.7%, and segregating when the standard deviation between donors exceeded 5%. A statistical classification framework was developed to diagnose cytomegalovirus status using the catalog of TCR beta chain sequences. A later analysis assigned V and J genes by comparing TCR nucleotide sequences with IMGT/GENE-DB human TR gene sequences. The TCRdist pipeline was used in a later analysis to assign CDR3 sequences and most-parsimonious VDJ recombination scenarios. A later analysis defined each TCR beta chain by its CDR3 amino acid sequence plus V-gene family, and excluded reads lacking a unique V-gene family. To address suspected cross-contamination and a sequencing artifact, a later analysis removed 592 highly shared, low-generation-probability nucleotide sequences. In a later analysis, a clonal expansion index was calculated for each public chain from normalized within-repertoire ranks of inferred template counts. A later analysis computed generation probabilities with a VDJ recombination model fitted to out-of-frame rearrangements, and checked the results against IGoR. In a later analysis, TCR-TCR, TCR-HLA and TCR-CMV co-occurrence was scored with hypergeometric tests, and a repertoire-size bias correction was applied to TCR pairs. In a later analysis, false discovery rates were estimated by permuting HLA or CMV assignments 20 times. In a later analysis, co-occurring TCRs were grouped using DBSCAN, with TCRdist sequence similarity added in when clustering inside HLA-allele-positive subsets. Repertoires with fewer than 30,000 or more than 120,000 public chains were left out of co-occurrence clustering, as were a handful of repertoires with anomalous nucleotide sharing. The clones in this table, taken by TCRdb from immuneACCESS, are in-frame only. Not every clone is retained; where verified, under half of the shortfall comes from an unresolved V gene, and the cause of the rest is unknown. The V and J calls and clone size were taken over from that table, and D and trimming were inferred from the DNA. Counted in this sample were roughly 110,000 clones; approximately 71% of them appeared once. The top ten constitute around 2.5% of the sample.

In total, 500 to 700 healthy bone marrow donors made up the cohort. At the time of sampling, every cohort member was nominally healthy, though immune exposures that went unrecorded were likely present. The donor was CMV seronegative and was included in the group of 352 seronegative cohort members. Each donor provided a peripheral blood sample, and peripheral blood mononuclear cells were used for TCR beta sequencing. Genomic DNA was extracted from the blood cell samples with the Qiagen DNeasy Blood Extraction Kit. This specimen belongs to a study of cytomegalovirus exposure and HLA in healthy donors (dated by TCRdb to 2015 to 2018). A note on the overall study: An earlier analysis of approximately 550 of the donors reported approximately 300 Gb of sequence data and some 120 million unique TCR beta sequences from around 200 million T cells. Roughly five DR-DQ haplotypes were treated as single units for association and clustering because of strong linkage in the cohort. The aim of the study was to test whether cataloging public T cell receptors could identify signatures of past pathogen exposure. Rather than drawing on any new phenotypic data, the later analysis identified candidate immune exposures from TCR beta sequences and the way those sequences occurred across donors. Donor age, sex, ethnicity and CMV serostatus were collected together with the repertoire data. In a later genetic analysis, genome-wide SNP genotypes for about 55% of the 666 donors were used, and that subset was treated as a discovery cohort. On average, 235,054 unique TCR beta nucleotide sequences were sequenced per donor among 350 to 400 genotyped donors of the cohort, with roughly a sixth of those sequences being non-productive. Besides the first cohort of around 670 subjects, a separate validation cohort made up of over 95 different subjects was used. The study combined high-throughput TCR immunosequencing, statistical association of individual TCRs with disease status, and machine learning to predict cytomegalovirus infection status. Of the approximately 400 genotyped donors, approximately 83% fell in the genetic ancestry cluster associated with self-reported Caucasian donors. HLA typing covered class I and class II loci at four-digit resolution. Approximately 300 gigabases of sequencing data and around 88 million unique TCR sequences made up an early release that covered 640 HLA-typed donors. Using immunosequencing, the study profiled T cell repertoires from roughly 650 subjects and related those repertoires to cytomegalovirus serostatus. All discovery cohort repertoires had been generated on a single sequencing platform. In an earlier analysis of more than 550 of the donors, high-throughput TCR beta sequencing was used to judge whether each TCR beta V gene segment behaved as functional or pseudogenic. A later analysis re-analyzed previously published TCR beta repertoires from about 730 donors and added high-resolution HLA genotyping to study TCR occurrence patterns. The number of typed donors differed by locus: about 629-630 for A, B, C, DRB1 and DQB1; 500 to 550 for DQA1; some 610 for DPA1; and around 490 for DPB1. Overall study outcomes, separate from this receptor: The study listed 150 to 200 TCR beta chains as associated with cytomegalovirus. In vitro tests confirmed that a few of the cytomegalovirus-associated TCR beta chains recognize cytomegalovirus antigens. Compared with equally common non-associated chains, HLA-associated TCR beta chains in a later analysis were more clonally expanded and had lower generation probabilities. Presence/absence analyses assumed roughly uniform sequencing depth across donors, an assumption that may not hold. In a later analysis, most CMV-associated TCR beta chains were found to appear HLA-restricted, with HLA associations seemingly driven largely by CMV exposure. The authors suggested that the approach could potentially be extended to other disease states and immunological phenotypes. Most TCR sequences were observed very rarely across donors, whereas some public TCRs were present in many individuals. The cohort was sequenced for TCR beta chains only, and without alpha or paired-chain data the features that could be detected were limited. According to a later analysis, parvovirus B19, influenza, CMV and Epstein-Barr virus appeared linked to several top co-occurrence clusters. Correlated functional status among segregating V segments might reflect linkage disequilibrium, but an unknown experimental factor could not be ruled out. In a later analysis, TCR association rates were found to vary across HLA loci, with the most associated TCRs seen for DRB1 alleles and the fewest for HLA-C alleles. In a later analysis, around 15,000 TCR beta sequences were associated with specific HLA alleles at a false discovery rate of 0.05. The classifier was reported to diagnose cytomegalovirus status with high specificity and sensitivity in both the original and validation cohorts. Some IMGT-functional V segments, including TRBV6-2 and TRBV6-3, could not be told apart with the 87-base-pair reads, so those segments were excluded. A group of highly shared sequence variants was considered likely to be a technical artifact of the sequencing pipeline. A further reported finding was that TCR beta sequences accurately predicted the HLA-A and HLA-B alleles for most subjects in the first cohort. Because counts were too low, roughly 16 rarely observed V segments, including chromosome 9 orphons, were excluded from the earlier analysis of 587 of the donors. In a later genetic analysis, a missense DCLRE1C variant was associated with V-gene and J-gene trimming of TCR beta chains, and the association was replicated in an independent cohort. When HLA alleles, especially DR and DQ, strongly co-occurred, attributing TCR associations to individual alleles was difficult. For the cohort, immune exposure information was limited to CMV serostatus. According to a later genetic analysis, donors in an Asian-associated ancestry cluster had fewer N-insertions in productive TCRs than the approximately 670-donor mean. Broadly in line with IMGT annotations, most TCR beta V segments showed up in productive rearrangements about 87% or about 30% of the time in an earlier analysis of approximately 600 of the donors. HLA typing was unavailable for some donors at each locus, so association tests used only the typed subset.

Reading from cysteine to phenylalanine, the CDR3 counts 16 amino acids. Just CDR3 DNA is preserved here, 48 bases in frame from base 1. Compared with germline, V lacks 0 bases and J lacks 4 bases; bases without a gene match: 10. CDR1 and CDR2, looked up from the germline V gene (reference sequence), are SGHNT and YYREEE. The clonotype comes from a man in his forties in good health and CMV-seronegative. What was sequenced was PBMCs. Recombination joined TRBV5-4 with TRBJ2-7, with 7 bases matching TRBD1. The CDR3 reads as follows: CASSLGFLTGSYEQYF. In nucleotides, the sequence is TGTGCCAGCAGCTTGGGGTTTTTGACAGGGTCTTACGAGCAGTACTTC.